This is a list of T cell receptor beta chains from one sample in a study of shared clonotypes between healthy human individuals. TCRdb's table, derived via immunoSEQ multiplex PCR, lists solely in-frame clones and lacks some. The sample records approximately 100,000 clones, about 70% being singletons. The sample taken for sequencing was memory CD8+ T cells sorted from blood. The receptors originated from a woman between 25 and 40 years old in good health. The CDR3 runs from the conserved cysteine through the conserved F or W. Fields, in order: CDR3 length, V gene, J gene, clone size, D gene, CDR3 protein, CDR3 DNA. A D gene is named only where the DNA matches it firmly. Clone size is stated in some rows and not others, as once, few, many or a class when expanded.

>16|TRBV10-3|TRBJ2-4|few|TRBD2
CAISESLAGMQNIQYF
TGTGCCATCAGTGAGTCCCTAGCGGGAATGCAAAACATTCAGTACTTC
>15|TRBV19|TRBJ2-2|NA|NA
CASSPTDGLGGELFF
TGTGCCAGTAGTCCTACGGACGGGCTAGGGGGGGAGCTGTTTTTT
>15|TRBV9|TRBJ2-3|NA|TRBD1
CASSVTGASTDTQYF
TGTGCCAGCAGCGTGACAGGGGCAAGCACAGATACGCAGTATTTT
>18|TRBV7-3|TRBJ2-6|many|TRBD2
CASSLDPLAGAGANVLTF
TGTGCCAGCAGCTTAGACCCACTAGCGGGAGCTGGGGCCAACGTCCTGACTTTC
>14|TRBV28|TRBJ2-5|NA|NA
CASSNQGGEETQYF
TGTGCCAGCAGTAATCAAGGAGGGGAAGAGACCCAGTACTTC
>14|TRBV15|TRBJ1-4|many|NA
CATSDGEEVEKLFF
TGTGCCACCAGCGATGGGGAGGAAGTTGAAAAACTGTTTTTT
>18|TRBV4-1|TRBJ2-1|NA|NA
CASSHAGLRVSSYNEQFF
TGCGCCAGCAGCCATGCAGGCCTGAGAGTCAGCTCCTACAATGAGCAGTTCTTC
>15|TRBV11-2|TRBJ2-5|NA|TRBD2
CASGLTSGSLETQYF
TGTGCCAGCGGATTGACTAGCGGGAGTTTGGAGACCCAGTACTTC
>19|TRBV23-1|TRBJ1-3|NA|NA
CASSHLERDYDNSGNTIYF
TGCGCCAGCAGTCATTTGGAACGGGACTACGATAACTCTGGAAACACCATATATTTT
>13|TRBV13|TRBJ2-1|NA|NA
CASSLGLSVRGFF
TGTGCCAGCAGCTTAGGCTTATCAGTCCGTGGGTTCTTC
>12|TRBV7-9|TRBJ1-1|few|NA
CASSVDATEAFF
TGTGCCAGCAGCGTAGATGCCACTGAAGCTTTCTTT
>14|TRBV28|TRBJ2-7|once|NA
CASSFTRYVSEQYF
TGTGCCAGCAGTTTCACCCGATACGTCTCCGAGCAGTACTTC
>14|TRBV28|TRBJ2-6|NA|NA
CASRSLNGANVLTF
TGTGCCAGCAGGTCTTTAAATGGGGCCAACGTCCTGACTTTC
>16|TRBV28|TRBJ1-2|NA|NA
CASSSSYEGHNYGYTF
TGTGCCAGCAGTTCCTCCTACGAAGGACACAACTATGGCTACACCTTC